The sequence of this T cell receptor (beta chain) was determined in a study of OX40 agonist ivuxolimab in advanced cancers. The assay was immunoSEQ multiplex PCR, and TCRdb's table has in-frame clones only and misses some. The sample lists roughly 16,000 clones, 75% to 90% seen once, with 3% to 4.5% in the top ten. The CDR3 length is 14 residues. Trimming stripped 3 bases from V and 1 base from J, with 8 bases between. Germline V gene data show CDR1 as MRHNA and CDR2 as SNTAGT. Study results and caveats: CD8+ T cells averaged more expanded clones than CD4+. Partly responding patients at 0.1-3.0 mg/kg showed some of the smallest clonal expansion.

This clone was found a few times. Its antigen is currently unknown. Sampling of blood occurred at baseline, cycle 4 day 1, and cycle 7 day 1. The rearrangement joins TRBV6-4 to TRBJ2-3; D unclear. This TCR derives from an adult with an advanced solid tumor such as melanoma, head and neck, liver or kidney cancer. This specimen consisted of CD4+ or CD8+ T cells sorted from blood, obtained in a trial of the OX40 agonist ivuxolimab. The CDR3 region is CASSEMSGTDTQYF. CDR3 sequence (DNA): TGTGCCAGCAGTGAGATGTCTGGCACAGATACGCAGTATTTT.